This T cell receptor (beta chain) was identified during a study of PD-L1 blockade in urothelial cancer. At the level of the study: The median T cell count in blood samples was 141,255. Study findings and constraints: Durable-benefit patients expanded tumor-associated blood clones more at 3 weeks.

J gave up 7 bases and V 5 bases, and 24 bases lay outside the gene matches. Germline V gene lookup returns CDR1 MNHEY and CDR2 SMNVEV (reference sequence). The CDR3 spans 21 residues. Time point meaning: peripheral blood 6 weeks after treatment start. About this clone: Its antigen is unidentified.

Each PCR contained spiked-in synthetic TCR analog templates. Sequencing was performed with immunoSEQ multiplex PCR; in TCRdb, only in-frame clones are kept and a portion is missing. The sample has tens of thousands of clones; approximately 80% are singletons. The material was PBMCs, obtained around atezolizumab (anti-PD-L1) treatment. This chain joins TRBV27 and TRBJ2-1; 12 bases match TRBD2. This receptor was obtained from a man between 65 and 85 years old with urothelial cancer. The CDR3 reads CASSVRGGASGRARRVNEQFF. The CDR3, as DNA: TGTGCCAGCAGTGTCCGCGGTGGGGCTAGCGGGAGGGCCAGACGGGTGAATGAGCAGTTCTTC.